Included here is one TCR beta chain sequence, with context. These data come from a study of blood T cell repertoires in COVID-19. Whole-study context: Sample material is recorded as cDNA or gDNA derived from T cells, B-cell-depleted T cells, or PBMCs.

Assay used: immunoSEQ multiplex PCR; TCRdb lists only in-frame clones, some missing. The sample includes 150,000 to 200,000 clones, around nine tenths of them seen just once. The CDR3 is made up of 15 amino acids. Germline assignment: CDR1 SGHVS and CDR2 FQNEAQ. V trimming: 3 bases; J trimming: 7 bases; junction bases outside the gene matches: 8. This rearrangement joins TRBV7-8 to TRBJ2-1; TRBD2 matches 8 bases. Sequences were obtained from peripheral blood. The receptor's source is a man aged 50 to 59 with acute or convalescent COVID-19. Here the CDR3 reads CASSFPSGQGNEQFF. The DNA for the CDR3 is TGTGCCAGCAGCTTCCCTAGCGGGCAGGGGAATGAGCAGTTCTTC.